This TCR beta chain appears in the sequencing data of a study of cytomegalovirus exposure and HLA in healthy donors. Overall study results and limits: The classifier was said to identify cytomegalovirus status with high specificity and sensitivity. Per published accounts, TCR beta sequences correctly predicted the HLA-A and HLA-B alleles of most subjects.

With V trimmed by 8 bases and J by 2 bases, 7 bases remained unmatched. This CDR3 region has 15 residues. Germline CDR1 MNHEY, CDR2 SVGAGI. This clone turned up a few times. What it binds is not known. 13 Jbeta primers and 60 Vbeta primers were used for the PCR. Using immunoSEQ multiplex PCR, the repertoire was profiled, and TCRdb retains in-frame clones only, with some absent. The table includes 90,000 to 120,000 clones, roughly a tenth detected once. The sequenced sample was PBMCs. The receptor was derived from a man aged 40-50 years in good health and CMV-seropositive. The V call is TRBV6-5, the J call TRBJ2-1, with TRBD2 identical over 9 bases. For the CDR3, the DNA is TGTGCCAGCCTTGGGCCTAGCGGGACCTACAATGAGCAGTTCTTC. This translates into CASLGPSGTYNEQFF.